The 29 T cell receptor beta chains given below trace back to one sample, sequenced in a study of T cell responses to AZD1222 COVID-19 vaccine. Clones were sequenced by immunoSEQ multiplex PCR, and TCRdb holds only the in-frame ones, with some missing. The repertoire holds tens of thousands of clones, with nearly 90% as singletons. Sample: peripheral blood, taken 28 days after the second AZD1222 dose. These receptor sequences come from an adult who received the AZD1222 COVID-19 vaccine.

This chain links TRBV14 with TRBJ1-2; D call uncertain. V lost 0 bases and J lost 2, with 10 bases in between. Germline V gives CDR1 SGHDN, CDR2 FVKESK. The CDR3 has 15 residues. The CDR3 sequence: CASSQEVHLNYGYTF. The DNA for the CDR3 is TGTGCCAGCAGCCAAGAAGTCCACTTAAACTATGGCTACACCTTC.

This chain joins TRBV7-2 and TRBJ1-2, with D possibly matching TRBD1 (5 bases). The CDR3 consists of 15 residues. Trimming removed 1 base from V and 7 bases from J, with 16 bases in between. From germline, CDR1 is SGHTA and CDR2 FQGNSA. The CDR3 nucleotides are TGTGCCAGCAGCTTAGTAGGTCAGGGTAGGGGTGGCTACACCTTC. Protein product: CASSLVGQGRGGYTF.

This rearrangement joins TRBV30 to TRBJ1-1, with 7 bases identical to TRBD1. This CDR3 has 16 amino acids. Losses at the gene ends were 7 bases for V and 0 bases for J; bases not matched to a gene: 14. Looked up from germline, CDR1 is GTSNPN and CDR2 is SVGIG (reference sequence). For the CDR3, the DNA is TGTGCCTTGATGGTCGGGACAGAGACAATGAACACTGAAGCTTTCTTT. The encoded protein is CALMVGTETMNTEAFF.

The rearrangement joins TRBV7-8 to TRBJ1-2, with a tentative D call TRBD1 (6 bases). This CDR3 has 14 residues. Trimming took 5 bases from V and 7 from J, leaving 17 bases between them. CDR1 SGHVS and CDR2 FQNEAQ come from the germline V gene. The CDR3 region has the DNA TGTGCCAGCAGCCCCAACCTACAGGGTCGTGGCTACACCTTC. This codes for CASSPNLQGRGYTF. The whole variable domain, remainder taken from reference TRBV7-8 and TRBJ1-2, is GAGVSQSPRYKVAKRGQDVALRCDPISGHVSLFWYQQALGQGPEFLTYFQNEAQLDKSGLPSDRFFAERPEGSVSTLKIQRTQQEDSAVYLCASSPNLQGRGYTFGSGTRLTVV.

The V and J genes are TRBV7-9 and TRBJ1-2, with D possibly being TRBD1 (6 bases). The germline V and J ends were trimmed by 1 base and 8 bases, with 23 bases remaining between them. Germline assignment: CDR1 SEHNR and CDR2 FQNEAQ (reference sequence). This CDR3 is built from 17 residues. The CDR3 spells CASSLEWYGRGIEGYTF. DNA for the CDR3: TGTGCCAGCAGCTTAGAGTGGTATGGCAGGGGAATCGAGGGCTACACCTTC.

A note on this clone: Other nucleotide sequences in the sample specify the same CDR3. V is TRBV18 and J is TRBJ1-2; D gene uncertain. This CDR3 has 13 residues. Germline assignment: CDR1 KGHSH and CDR2 LQKENI. Trimming pared 3 bases from V and 1 base from J, leaving 6 bases between. The CDR3 DNA reads TGTGCCAGCTCACCGGACGGTAACTATGGCTACACCTTC. It is translated as CASSPDGNYGYTF.

This clone was seen only once. The chain couples TRBV18 to TRBJ2-5; D unresolved. V dropped 6 bases and J dropped 4 bases, with 18 bases sitting between them. The CDR3 covers 15 residues. Germline V CDR1 and CDR2: KGHSH, LQKENI. The CDR3 region has the DNA TGTGCCAGCTCTCCCATCGGCTGGGATGGAGAGACCCAGTACTTC. It encodes CASSPIGWDGETQYF.

The J gene is TRBJ1-2, the V gene TRBV5-1; TRBD1 matches at 8 bases. There are 15 residues in the CDR3. CDR1 is SGHRS and CDR2 is YFSETQ in the germline V gene. The V gene end was trimmed by 0 bases and the J gene end by 4 bases; junction bases not matched to a gene: 5. CDR3 DNA sequence: TGCGCCAGCAGCTTGGGTCAGGGGGCGGGCTATGGCTACACCTTC. It specifies CASSLGQGAGYGYTF.

This clone has only a few counts. The CDR3 bases are TGTGCCAGCAGCTTAGGCTCTGACCAAGGAGCTTTCTTT. This encodes CASSLGSDQGAFF. The V and J genes are TRBV11-3 and TRBJ1-1, with D unclear. The CDR3 is 13 residues long. Germline CDR1 SGHNT, CDR2 YENEEA. Trimming left V 1 base short and J 10 bases short, with 13 bases between.

The genes are TRBV11-2 and TRBJ2-7, with D possibly TRBD2 on 5 matching bases. Trimming took off 7 bases at V and 0 bases at J, with 19 bases between the two ends. Germline-derived CDR1 and CDR2 are SGHAT and FQNNGV. The CDR3 runs 16 residues. CDR3: CASNRGRERGSYEQYF. As DNA, the CDR3 is TGTGCCAGCAACCGGGGTAGGGAACGAGGCTCCTACGAGCAGTACTTC.

The chain employs TRBV27 and TRBJ2-7; maybe TRBD2 (6 bases). This CDR3 has 15 residues. Trimming shortened V by 5 bases and J by 2 bases, and 16 bases separated the two germline ends. The germline CDR1 and CDR2 sequences are MNHEY and SMNVEV (reference sequence). The CDR3 region is CASSPPPGLPYEQYF. CDR3 nucleotide sequence: TGTGCCAGCAGTCCCCCCCCCGGACTACCCTACGAGCAGTACTTC.

The rearrangement uses TRBV6-5 and TRBJ1-4; D uncertain. Germline V CDR1 and CDR2: MNHEY, SVGAGI. V dropped 6 bases and J dropped 8 bases, with 10 bases sitting between them. The CDR3 loop spans 12 amino acids. As DNA, the CDR3 is TGTGCCAGCAGCTCAGCCGGAGAAAAACTGTTTTTT. Its protein is CASSSAGEKLFF.

V usage is TRBV28 and J usage is TRBJ1-2, with 7 bases matching TRBD1. The CDR3 is made up of 17 amino acids. The J segment lost 0 bases and the V segment lost 1 base, leaving 8 bases of the junction unmatched. Germline values: CDR1 MDHEN, CDR2 SYDVKM. CDR3 DNA sequence: TGTGCCAGCAGTTTATCTTACAGGGGCCCCACTAACTATGGCTACACCTTC. Protein sequence: CASSLSYRGPTNYGYTF.

This clone was observed a handful of times. The chain employs TRBV2 and TRBJ2-7; D gene unclear. CDR1 SNHLY and CDR2 FYNNEI come from the germline V gene. V lost 6 bases, J lost 0 bases, and 9 bases lay in between. The CDR3 is 13 residues long. This CDR3 is CASRDGPSYEQYF. The CDR3 nucleotides read TGTGCCAGCAGAGACGGGCCCTCCTACGAGCAGTACTTC.

The genes are TRBV7-6 and TRBJ2-3; D is perhaps TRBD2 (6 bases). The CDR3 spans 13 residues. The V end was cut by 5 bases, the J end by 6 bases, with 12 bases between. Per the germline V gene, CDR1 is SGHVS and CDR2 is FNYEAQ. The CDR3 region is CASSPSVVDTQYF. The CDR3 coding sequence is TGTGCCAGCAGCCCTAGCGTGGTGGATACGCAGTATTTT.

The chain uses TRBV7-9 and TRBJ1-1; the D is unclear. The germline V gene encodes CDR1 SEHNR and CDR2 FQNEAQ (reference sequence). The CDR3 totals 13 residues. V lost 3 bases, J lost 5 bases, and 10 bases lay in between. The CDR3 coding sequence is TGTGCCAGCAGCTTCGCCCAGCGGACTGAAGCTTTCTTT. Translating it yields CASSFAQRTEAFF.

The rearrangement uses TRBV3-1 (or the pseudogene TRBV3-2) and TRBJ2-1, with 8 bases matching TRBD2. The CDR3 is made up of 16 amino acids. Germline CDR1 is LGHDT and CDR2 is YNNKEL (reference sequence). V lost 0 bases, J lost 3 bases, and 4 bases stayed unmatched. The CDR3: CASSQESLAGYNEQFF. In DNA, the CDR3 is TGTGCCAGCAGCCAAGAGTCCCTAGCGGGCTACAATGAGCAGTTCTTC.

The sample holds one count of this clone. This chain uses TRBV19 with TRBJ1-2; 8 nucleotides match TRBD1. The CDR3 runs to 16 residues. Looked up from germline, CDR1 is LNHDA and CDR2 is SQIVND (reference sequence). J was trimmed by 4 bases and V by 3 bases; bases with no gene match: 10. CDR3 protein: CASSIGQGRYGYGYTF. In DNA, the CDR3 is TGTGCCAGTAGTATCGGACAGGGCCGTTATGGCTATGGCTACACCTTC.

The genes are TRBV6-5 and TRBJ1-1, with 7 bases lining up with TRBD1. V trimming: 2 bases; J trimming: 5 bases; junction bases outside the gene matches: 8. CDR1 MNHEY and CDR2 SVGAGI come from the germline V gene. The CDR3 runs to 15 residues. The CDR3 DNA reads TGTGCCAGCAGTTACGGGGCAGGGGGAGAAACTGAAGCTTTCTTT. This sequence encodes CASSYGAGGETEAFF.

The chain joins TRBV5-6 to TRBJ2-1, with 8 bases aligning to TRBD1. V dropped 4 bases and J dropped 8; count of bases not matched to a gene: 17. CDR1 is SGHDT and CDR2 is YYEEEE in the germline V gene. This CDR3 contains 17 residues. CDR3 sequence: CASSRYGQGFKSHEQFF. The CDR3 DNA follows: TGTGCCAGCAGCCGATATGGACAGGGATTTAAATCCCATGAGCAGTTCTTC. The full variable domain, rest sourced from reference TRBV5-6 and TRBJ2-1, is DAGVTQSPTHLIKTRGQQVTLRCSPKSGHDTVSWYQQALGQGPQFIFQYYEEEERQRGNFPDRFSGHQFPNYSSELNVNALLLGDSALYLCASSRYGQGFKSHEQFFGPGTRLTVL.

The chain combines TRBV19 with TRBJ1-2; the match to TRBD1 covers 8 bases. Trimming removed 11 bases from V and 4 bases from J; junction bases left unmatched: 3. The CDR3 loop spans 11 amino acids. Germline V lookup: CDR1 LNHDA, CDR2 SQIVND (reference sequence). The CDR3 DNA follows: TGTGCCGCAGGGGGCGTCTATGGCTACACCTTC. This sequence encodes CAAGGVYGYTF.

The rearrangement uses TRBV3-1 (or the pseudogene TRBV3-2) and TRBJ2-3; 8 nucleotides line up with TRBD2. CDR3 size: 16 residues. The ends lost 3 bases at V and 4 bases at J; junction bases unmatched: 9. CDR1 is LGHDT, CDR2 YNNKEL, per germline (reference sequence). The CDR3 DNA reads as TGTGCCAGCAGCCACCGAGCGGGAGTTTATCCAGATACGCAGTATTTT. It encodes CASSHRAGVYPDTQYF.

This clone turned up a few times. The chain links TRBV30 to TRBJ2-7, with TRBD2 as a possible D gene (5 bases). Germline V gene lookup returns CDR1 GTSNPN and CDR2 SVGIG (reference sequence). The CDR3 covers 13 residues. V gave up 2 bases and J gave up 6 bases, with 14 bases separating them. CDR3 sequence reads: CAWSHSVKGEQYF. CDR3 nucleotide sequence: TGTGCCTGGAGTCATAGCGTAAAGGGCGAGCAGTACTTC.

The chain has TRBV5-6 and TRBJ2-1; no clear D gene. The CDR3 is 15 residues long. The germline CDR1 and CDR2 sequences are SGHDT and YYEEEE. The V end was cut by 1 base, the J end by 4 bases, with 12 bases between. The CDR3 here is CASSLRSLLYNEQFF. For the CDR3, the DNA is TGTGCCAGCAGCTTGAGGTCGCTTCTATACAATGAGCAGTTCTTC. Together with reference TRBV5-6 and TRBJ2-1, the CDR3 gives the full variable domain: DAGVTQSPTHLIKTRGQQVTLRCSPKSGHDTVSWYQQALGQGPQFIFQYYEEEERQRGNFPDRFSGHQFPNYSSELNVNALLLGDSALYLCASSLRSLLYNEQFFGPGTRLTVL.

V is TRBV20-1 and J is TRBJ1-4; D not certain. The CDR3 sequence is 11 residues long. V was pared by 7 bases and J by 0 bases, with 3 bases between. Germline-derived CDR1 and CDR2 are DFQATT and SNEGSKA (reference sequence). The CDR3 DNA follows: TGCAGTGGAACAACTAATGAAAAACTGTTTTTT. Residues: CSGTTNEKLFF.

The chain has TRBV19 and TRBJ2-1; D gene unclear. The CDR3 contains 14 residues. Germline V gives CDR1 LNHDA, CDR2 SQIVND (reference sequence). The V gene lost 4 bases and the J gene lost 5 bases, with 12 bases spanning the gap. CDR3 DNA: TGTGCCAGTAGTAAGGTAACAGTTAACAATGAGCAGTTCTTC. Protein sequence: CASSKVTVNNEQFF. The entire variable domain, with the rest obtained from reference TRBV19 and TRBJ2-1, is as follows: DGGITQSPKYLFRKEGQNVTLSCEQNLNHDAMYWYRQDPGQGLRLIYYSQIVNDFQKGDIAEGYSVSREKKESFPLTVTSAQKNPTAFYLCASSKVTVNNEQFFGPGTRLTVL.

The chain carries TRBV7-9 and TRBJ2-5; no definite D call. The CDR3 has 15 amino acids. Trimming removed 1 base at V and 2 bases at J, with 11 bases between. Germline-derived CDR1 and CDR2 are SEHNR and FQNEAQ (reference sequence). This chain's CDR3 is CASSLGGGPQETQYF. CDR3 coding DNA: TGTGCCAGCAGCTTAGGAGGCGGTCCTCAAGAGACCCAGTACTTC.

This rearrangement joins TRBV6-2 or TRBV6-3 to TRBJ2-3, with unresolved D. CDR1 and CDR2 from the germline V gene are MNHEY and SVGEGT. V was pared by 2 bases and J by 1 base, with 10 bases between. The CDR3 is 15 amino acids. The CDR3 coding sequence is TGTGCCAGCAGTTACGGGCTTATGGGCACAGATACGCAGTATTTT. Protein: CASSYGLMGTDTQYF.

The table lists this clone with a count of one. The rearrangement joins TRBV28 to TRBJ1-2; perhaps TRBD1 as D (5 bases). The CDR3 is 14 amino acids. V was clipped by 7 bases and J by 5 bases, with 17 bases between them. CDR1 is MDHEN and CDR2 is SYDVKM in the germline V gene. CDR3 loop: CASNGAGWKYGYTF. For the CDR3, the DNA is TGTGCCAGCAACGGGGCAGGGTGGAAGTATGGCTACACCTTC.